The clone carrying this T cell receptor beta chain was found a few times. No antigen is known for it. Through a sample-barcoded 5' primer and a J-beta primer mix, a second PCR was run for roughly 7 to 11 cycles. TCRdb passed the 5' RACE reads through MiXCR, listing each CDR3 protein once. The sample records about 970,000 distinct CDR3 sequences, just over 50% being singletons. Per-sample yields of isolated PBMCs were at least 6 million. Trimming removed 6 bases at V and 6 bases at J, with 21 bases between. The germline V gene encodes CDR1 DFQATT and CDR2 SNEGSKA (reference sequence). The CDR3 consists of 15 residues. The data derive from a study of blood T cells in healthy people across ages. The study, taken as a whole, reports: Diversity estimates from one million T cells were considered underestimates. Per million T cells, TCR beta diversity dropped roughly linearly as age increased.

Specimen: blood. V usage is TRBV20-1 and J usage is TRBJ2-1; D uncertain. This clonotype was obtained from an older woman in good health. The CDR3 nucleotides read TGCAGTGCCCCCCGGGCCGAGCTACCCGGCAATGAGCAGTTCTTC. This gives the protein CSAPRAELPGNEQFF.